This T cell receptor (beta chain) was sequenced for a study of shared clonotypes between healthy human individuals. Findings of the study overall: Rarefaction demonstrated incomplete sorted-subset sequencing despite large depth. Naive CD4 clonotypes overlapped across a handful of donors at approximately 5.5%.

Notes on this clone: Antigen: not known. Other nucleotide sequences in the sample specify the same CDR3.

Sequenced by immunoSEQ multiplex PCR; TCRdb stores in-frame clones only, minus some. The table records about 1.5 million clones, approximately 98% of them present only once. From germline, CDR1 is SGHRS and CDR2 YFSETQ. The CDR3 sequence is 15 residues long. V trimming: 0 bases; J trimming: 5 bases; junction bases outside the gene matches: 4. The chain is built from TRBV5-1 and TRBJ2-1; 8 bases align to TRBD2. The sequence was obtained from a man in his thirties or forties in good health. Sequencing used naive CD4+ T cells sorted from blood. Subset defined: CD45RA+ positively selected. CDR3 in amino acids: CASSLGLAGNNEQFF. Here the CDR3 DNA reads TGCGCCAGCAGCTTGGGTTTAGCGGGAAACAATGAGCAGTTCTTC.